Sequencing of this T cell receptor beta chain was carried out in a study of CD8 T cells in ankylosing spondylitis. Study findings and constraints: Reported data indicate significant enrichment of disease-linked clones within matched ankylosing spondylitis synovial fluid.

TCRdb passed the 5' RACE reads through MiXCR, listing each CDR3 protein once. The profile covers roughly 170,000 distinct CDR3 sequences, with 9.5% to 10% appearing a single time and roughly 16% taken by the ten largest. Notes on this clonotype: Antigen unknown.

V dropped 1 base and J dropped 3; count of bases not matched to a gene: 7. From germline, CDR1 is LGHNA and CDR2 YSLEER. The CDR3 totals 16 residues. This TCR derives from a female donor with ankylosing spondylitis or in good health (not recorded which). Sequencing used blood, either unsorted or a sorted T cell fraction (not recorded which). The chain joins TRBV4-3 to TRBJ2-7; TRBD1 agrees at 9 bases. In DNA, the CDR3 is TGCGCCAGCAGCCAAGGCCGGGACAGGGCCATCTACGAGCAGTACTTC. Translating gives CASSQGRDRAIYEQYF.